A single sample gave rise to the 27 T cell receptor beta chains below, sequenced in a study of beta chain features in type 1 diabetes. Investigators reverse transcribed all isolated RNA, so they sequenced expressed TCRB transcripts. Some clones are missing from TCRdb's copy, which holds only in-frame ones; the method was immunoSEQ multiplex PCR. The sample comprises some 300,000 clones, under 8.5% of which are singletons, and more than 0.8% rests with the top ten. Sequencing was carried out using central memory CD4+ T cells from blood. The receptors were gathered from a woman aged 18-35 years in good health.

This clone appeared a few times. The chain uses TRBV2 and TRBJ1-2; the D is unclear. This CDR3 is built from 15 residues. From germline, CDR1 is SNHLY and CDR2 FYNNEI. V was trimmed by 6 bases and J by 5 bases, leaving 19 bases between them. CDR3 residues: CASRESQSLLYGYTF. The DNA for the CDR3 is TGTGCCAGCAGAGAGAGCCAGAGTTTACTTTATGGCTACACCTTC.

The chain combines TRBV7-9 with TRBJ2-1, with TRBD2 matching 11 bases. Per germline, CDR1 SEHNR and CDR2 FQNEAQ (reference sequence). The CDR3 is 16 amino acids. Trimming removed 4 bases from V and 7 bases from J; junction bases left unmatched: 9. CDR3 region: CASSSVASGRSNEQFF. The CDR3, as DNA: TGTGCCAGCAGCTCGGTGGCTAGCGGGAGGAGTAATGAGCAGTTCTTC.

This clone has a handful of counts. The chain is built from TRBV28 and TRBJ1-1, with D unresolved. The germline gives CDR1 MDHEN, CDR2 SYDVKM. Trimming cost V 5 bases and J 4 bases, with 11 bases left between them. CDR3 length: 13 residues. DNA for the CDR3: TGTGCCAGCAGTCTATCGAGGACCACTGAAGCTTTCTTT. Amino acids: CASSLSRTTEAFF.

The rearrangement links TRBV2 to TRBJ2-5; D tentatively fits TRBD1 or TRBD2 (6 bases each). The CDR3 runs to 14 residues. V lost 8 bases and J lost 4, with 17 bases in between. Per the germline V gene, CDR1 is SNHLY and CDR2 is FYNNEI. The DNA of the CDR3 is TGTGCCAGCTCCCTTGAGGGGGGACCAGAGACCCAGTACTTC. It codes for CASSLEGGPETQYF.

This clone was detected many times. The chain joins TRBV7-9 to TRBJ2-2, with D unresolved. The CDR3 runs 12 residues. The germline V gene has CDR1 SEHNR and CDR2 FQNEAQ (reference sequence). The V end lost 2 bases, the J end lost 7 bases, and 5 bases lay between the germline ends. The CDR3 spells CASSLKNGELFF. The CDR3 nucleotides are TGTGCCAGCAGCTTAAAGAACGGGGAGCTGTTTTTT.

The chain recombines TRBV11-3 with TRBJ1-4, with 7 positions matching TRBD1. This CDR3 is 14 amino acids long. Germline lookup yields CDR1 SGHNT and CDR2 YENEEA. Trimming removed 5 bases from V and 7 bases from J; junction bases left unmatched: 7. The DNA of the CDR3 is TGTGCCAGCAGCAAGGACAGGCTGGGTGAAAAACTGTTTTTT. Protein sequence: CASSKDRLGEKLFF.

This clone was observed a few times. This chain connects TRBV5-1 to TRBJ1-6; D is unresolved. CDR1 is SGHRS, CDR2 YFSETQ, per germline. Trimming took off 1 base at V and 7 bases at J, with 12 bases between the two ends. The CDR3 runs to 15 residues. CDR3 sequence (DNA): TGCGCCAGCAGCTTGATAGAATCCGGCAATTCACCCCTCCACTTT. This sequence encodes CASSLIESGNSPLHF. Combining the CDR3 with reference TRBV5-1 and TRBJ1-6 gives the whole variable domain KAGVTQTPRYLIKTRGQQVTLSCSPISGHRSVSWYQQTPGQGLQFLFEYFSETQRNKGNFPGRFSGRQFSNSRSEMNVSTLELGDSALYLCASSLIESGNSPLHFGNGTRLTVT.

This clone has more than one count but fewer than ten. J is TRBJ2-5 and V is TRBV18, with 9 bases aligning to TRBD1. The CDR3 totals 14 residues. The V segment lost 3 bases and the J segment 4 bases; nucleotides outside the gene matches: 3. Germline V gives CDR1 KGHSH, CDR2 LQKENI. CDR3 amino acids: CASSPGQGIETQYF. The CDR3 DNA follows: TGTGCCAGCTCACCCGGACAGGGGATAGAGACCCAGTACTTC.

V usage is TRBV29-1 and J usage is TRBJ1-1, with D perhaps matching TRBD1 (5 bases). This CDR3 is built from 10 residues. Germline V gives CDR1 SQVTM, CDR2 ANQGSEA. V dropped 4 bases and J dropped 8 bases, with 8 bases sitting between them. The CDR3 coding sequence is TGCAGCGTTGCCGACAGCGAAGCTTTCTTT. This encodes CSVADSEAFF.

This chain uses TRBV6-5 with TRBJ1-1; no definite D call. The V and J ends lost 6 bases and 0 bases respectively, with 8 bases between them. This CDR3 comprises 13 residues. Germline V gives CDR1 MNHEY, CDR2 SVGAGI. The CDR3 sequence: CASSRDLNTEAFF. In nucleotides, the CDR3 is TGTGCCAGCAGCCGGGATCTGAACACTGAAGCTTTCTTT.

This clone was counted many times. This chain links TRBV28 with TRBJ1-6, with no clear D. The CDR3 is made up of 11 amino acids. CDR1 MDHEN and CDR2 SYDVKM come from the germline V gene. V shed 8 bases and J shed 7 bases, with 6 bases lying between them. In nucleotides, the CDR3 is TGTGCCAGCCGAGGAAATTCACCCCTCCACTTT. It specifies CASRGNSPLHF.

Only a few counts were recorded for this clone. The CDR3 DNA reads as TGTGCCAGCAGGAATAAGGGGCTCTCCTACAATGAGCAGTTCTTC. This sequence encodes CASRNKGLSYNEQFF. The chain couples TRBV2 to TRBJ2-1; TRBD1 is a possible D gene (5 bases). Deletions cut 6 bases from V and 0 bases from J, with 12 bases between. This CDR3 spans 15 amino acids. Germline V gene lookup returns CDR1 SNHLY and CDR2 FYNNEI.

This clone was seen repeatedly, ten times or more. This sequence joins TRBV2 and TRBJ1-4; no reliable D call. This CDR3 comprises 13 residues. Looked up from germline, CDR1 is SNHLY and CDR2 is FYNNEI. Trimming took 2 bases from V and 8 from J, leaving 9 bases between them. CDR3 sequence (DNA): TGTGCCAGCAGTGAAAGGCCGAACGAAAAACTGTTTTTT. Its translation: CASSERPNEKLFF. The full variable domain, with the rest looked up from reference TRBV2 and TRBJ1-4, is EPEVTQTPSHQVTQMGQEVILRCVPISNHLYFYWYRQILGQKVEFLVSFYNNEISEKSEIFDDQFSVERPDGSNFTLKIRSTKLEDSAMYFCASSERPNEKLFFGSGTQLSVL.

This clone was recorded a few times. The chain recombines TRBV18 with TRBJ1-6; no definite D call. CDR3 size: 12 residues. Trimming removed 2 bases from V and 11 bases from J, with 7 bases in between. Germline CDR1 reads KGHSH; CDR2 reads LQKENI. DNA for the CDR3: TGTGCCAGCTCACCAGGGCGGCCACCCCTCCACTTT. It specifies CASSPGRPPLHF. The whole variable domain, remainder taken from reference TRBV18 and TRBJ1-6, is NAGVMQNPRHLVRRRGQEARLRCSPMKGHSHVYWYRQLPEEGLKFMVYLQKENIIDESGMPKERFSAEFPKEGPSILRIQQVVRGDSAAYFCASSPGRPPLHFGNGTRLTVT.

This clone was counted between two and nine times. This chain links TRBV18 with TRBJ2-2; the D is unclear. Per the germline V gene, CDR1 is KGHSH and CDR2 is LQKENI. The CDR3 contains 14 residues. V dropped 5 bases and J dropped 0 bases, with 7 bases sitting between them. The CDR3 here is CASSTASNTGELFF. Written as DNA, the CDR3 is TGTGCCAGCTCAACGGCCTCGAACACCGGGGAGCTGTTTTTT. The full variable domain, completed using reference TRBV18 and TRBJ2-2, is NAGVMQNPRHLVRRRGQEARLRCSPMKGHSHVYWYRQLPEEGLKFMVYLQKENIIDESGMPKERFSAEFPKEGPSILRIQQVVRGDSAAYFCASSTASNTGELFFGEGSRLTVL.

This clone was observed a few times. The chain joins TRBV11-2 to TRBJ2-1; 7 bases are a match to TRBD1. The germline V gene has CDR1 SGHAT and CDR2 FQNNGV. The CDR3 runs to 16 residues. V shed 4 bases, J shed 0 bases, and the junction held 6 bases outside the gene matches. The CDR3 bases are TGTGCCAGCAGCTCCCCCAGGGGGAGCTCCTACAATGAGCAGTTCTTC. It specifies CASSSPRGSSYNEQFF.

As regards this clone: This could be a read error, since a much larger clone is one nucleotide away. This chain uses TRBV7-3 with TRBJ2-2; D is ambiguous. Germline CDR1 reads SGHTA; CDR2 reads FQGTGA. The CDR3 is 12 amino acids. V was shortened by 4 bases and J by 1 base, with 1 base between the two germline ends. The CDR3, as DNA: TGTGCCAGCAGCTGGAACACCGGGGAGCTGTTTTTT. It yields the protein CASSWNTGELFF.

The CDR3 region has the DNA TGTGCCAGCAGCTTGCCCCCGGGCATGGAGACTGAAGCTTTCTTT. Its translation: CASSLPPGMETEAFF. The chain is built from TRBV5-4 and TRBJ1-1; D not resolved. The length of the CDR3 is 15 residues. V was pared by 1 base and J by 5 bases, with 15 bases between. Germline V gene sequence: CDR1 SGHNT, CDR2 YYREEE (reference sequence).

The rearrangement joins TRBV4-1 to TRBJ1-2, with D perhaps TRBD1 (6 bases). CDR1 and CDR2 (germline): MGHRA, YSYEKL. V lost 1 base and J 4 bases, leaving 13 bases between the germline ends. This CDR3 is 15 amino acids long. The CDR3 nucleotides read TGCGCCAGCAGCCAAGCAAGATCAGGGGCCTATGGCTACACCTTC. Amino acids: CASSQARSGAYGYTF.

This sequence joins TRBV28 and TRBJ1-6; D is uncertain. Germline-derived CDR1 and CDR2 are MDHEN and SYDVKM. This CDR3 is built from 12 residues. Trimming took off 5 bases at V and 14 bases at J, with 13 bases between the two ends. CDR3 residues: CASSTFSAALHF. CDR3 sequence (DNA): TGTGCCAGCAGTACTTTTAGCGCGGCCCTCCACTTT.

Only a few counts were recorded for this clone. This chain connects TRBV7-9 to TRBJ1-4, with 8 nucleotides matching TRBD1. V trimming: 6 bases; J trimming: 7 bases; junction bases outside the gene matches: 7. Per the germline V gene, CDR1 is SEHNR and CDR2 is FQNEAQ (reference sequence). The CDR3 extends over 14 amino acids. CDR3 residues: CASRTGQGFEKLFF. The CDR3 DNA follows: TGTGCCAGCAGGACCGGACAGGGTTTTGAAAAACTGTTTTTT.

This rearrangement joins TRBV9 to TRBJ2-2; a weak D match, TRBD1 (6 bases). V dropped 4 bases and J dropped 1 base, with 14 bases sitting between them. CDR1 is SGDLS, CDR2 YYNGEE, per germline. The CDR3 runs 16 residues. The DNA of the CDR3 is TGTGCCAGCAGCTTACGGACAGTCCAGAACACCGGGGAGCTGTTTTTT. It encodes CASSLRTVQNTGELFF.

This clone was counted between two and nine times. The V gene is TRBV7-9, the J gene TRBJ2-3, with 9 nucleotides matching TRBD1. Germline CDR1 is SEHNR and CDR2 is FQNEAQ (reference sequence). With V trimmed by 2 bases and J by 4 bases, 7 bases remained unmatched. This CDR3 spans 16 amino acids. For the CDR3, the DNA is TGTGCCAGCAGCTTAATGGGGGGACAGGGACCAGATACGCAGTATTTT. Protein sequence: CASSLMGGQGPDTQYF.

The genes are TRBV5-6 and TRBJ2-7; D not certain. The CDR3 spans 12 residues. CDR1 is SGHDT, CDR2 YYEEEE, per germline. Trimming removed 2 bases at V and 4 bases at J, with 7 bases between. DNA for the CDR3: TGTGCCAGCAGCTTAAGTGCGTACGAGCAGTACTTC. Amino acid sequence: CASSLSAYEQYF.

V gene TRBV7-2 combines with J gene TRBJ1-1; D ambiguous. The CDR3 totals 15 residues. The V gene lost 1 base and the J gene lost 5 bases, with 14 bases spanning the gap. The germline V gene encodes CDR1 SGHTA and CDR2 FQGNSA. DNA for the CDR3: TGTGCCAGCAGCTTAGTGTTGGGTCGGGGAACTGAAGCTTTCTTT. This codes for CASSLVLGRGTEAFF. Filled out from reference TRBV7-2 and TRBJ1-1, the complete variable domain reads GAGVSQSPSNKVTEKGKDVELRCDPISGHTALYWYRQSLGQGLEFLIYFQGNSAPDKSGLPSDRFSAERTGGSVSTLTIQRTQQEDSAVYLCASSLVLGRGTEAFFGQGTRLTVV.

This clone was detected a few times. The chain recombines TRBV30 with TRBJ2-1; TRBD2 matches 9 bases. CDR3 size: 13 residues. V was pared by 5 bases and J by 7 bases, with 6 bases of the junction left unmatched. Germline V gene sequence: CDR1 GTSNPN, CDR2 SVGIG (reference sequence). CDR3 protein: CAWGMAGGNEQFF. CDR3 nucleotides: TGTGCCTGGGGGATGGCGGGAGGGAATGAGCAGTTCTTC. The full variable domain, its missing parts supplied by reference TRBV30 and TRBJ2-1, is SQTIHQWPATLVQPVGSPLSLECTVEGTSNPNLYWYRQAAGRGLQLLFYSVGIGQISSEVPQNLSASRPQDRQFILSSKKLLLSDSGFYLCAWGMAGGNEQFFGPGTRLTVL.

This clone was seen more than once but under ten times. The junction shows a germline mismatch at one end, possibly a read error. This sequence joins TRBV5-4 and TRBJ1-1, with D possibly matching TRBD1 (6 bases). Germline CDR1 reads SGHNT; CDR2 reads YYREEE (reference sequence). The CDR3 consists of 16 residues. For the CDR3, the DNA is TGCGCCAGCAGTCCAAGGACAGACGTATGGGACACTGAAGCTTTCTTT. As protein: CASSPRTDVWDTEAFF.